The 32 T cell receptor beta chains listed next were all sequenced from one sample in a study of blood T cell repertoires in COVID-19 (dated by TCRdb to the early 2020s). Libraries were built with the immunoSEQ multiplex PCR assay. TCRdb retrieved this table from immuneACCESS and kept in-frame rearrangements only. Not all clones are present; in checked studies, unresolved V genes account for under half, and no reason is known for the remainder. Within this sample are about 150,000 clones, with about 87% of them counted one time only. In total, the top ten clones hold roughly 6.6% of the sample. The sample taken for sequencing was peripheral blood. The source of these receptors is an elderly man with acute or convalescent COVID-19.

V is TRBV29-1 and J is TRBJ2-3, with 7 nucleotides matching TRBD2. V lost 5 bases and J lost 4; bases outside the gene matches: 3. Germline V gene lookup returns CDR1 SQVTM and CDR2 ANQGSEA. CDR3 length: 12 amino acids. In nucleotides, the CDR3 is TGCAGCGTTCTCGCGGGAGCAGATACGCAGTATTTT. Its translation is CSVLAGADTQYF.

This chain connects TRBV5-4 to TRBJ1-1; 7 nucleotides agree with TRBD1. V dropped 4 bases and J dropped 5; count of bases not matched to a gene: 5. CDR1 is SGHNT, CDR2 YYREEE, per germline (reference sequence). CDR3 length equals 13 residues. In DNA form, the CDR3 reads TGTGCCAGCAGCCGAACAGGGGTTACTGAAGCTTTCTTT. Encoded protein: CASSRTGVTEAFF.

The rearrangement links TRBV2 to TRBJ2-1, with 9 bases aligning to TRBD2. J gave up 2 bases and V 4 bases, and 0 bases lay outside the gene matches. Germline V lookup: CDR1 SNHLY, CDR2 FYNNEI. The CDR3 covers 14 residues. CDR3 nucleotide sequence: TGTGCCAGCAGTGGACTAGCGGCCTACAATGAGCAGTTCTTC. Protein sequence: CASSGLAAYNEQFF.

This clone appeared a single time. The chain has TRBV6-5 and TRBJ2-5, with 12 bases that match TRBD2. The germline gives CDR1 MNHEY, CDR2 SVGAGI. J lost 5 bases, V lost 4 bases, and 5 bases had no gene match. The CDR3 runs 15 residues. The DNA of the CDR3 is TGTGCCAGCAGTTCCCCGACTAGCGGGAGCGAGACCCAGTACTTC. Translating it yields CASSSPTSGSETQYF.

The rearrangement links TRBV19 to TRBJ1-2, with a weak D call TRBD1 (6 bases). Germline loops: CDR1 LNHDA, CDR2 SQIVND (reference sequence). The CDR3 contains 16 residues. V lost 4 bases and J lost 2, with 17 bases in between. The CDR3, as DNA: TGTGCCAGTAGTACCCCCCGATGGGGGCAGAACTATGGCTACACCTTC. It encodes CASSTPRWGQNYGYTF.

As DNA, the CDR3 is TGTGCCAGCAGTTTATCCGCGGGAGGTCAGTCCTACAATGAGCAGTTCTTC. This translates into CASSLSAGGQSYNEQFF. The chain couples TRBV28 to TRBJ2-1; 8 bases map to TRBD2. The CDR3 has 17 residues. Germline trimming cut 1 base from V and 1 base from J; bases unmatched to any gene: 6. Germline V gene data show CDR1 as MDHEN and CDR2 as SYDVKM.

The chain combines TRBV7-6 with TRBJ2-1; a possible D gene is TRBD1 (6 bases). This CDR3 has 15 amino acids. The V gene lost 0 bases and the J gene lost 4 bases, with 10 bases spanning the gap. CDR1 and CDR2 (germline): SGHVS, FNYEAQ. The CDR3 region is CASSLAMGTYNEQFF. In DNA, the CDR3 is TGTGCCAGCAGCTTAGCGATGGGGACATACAATGAGCAGTTCTTC.

The chain couples TRBV3-1 (or the pseudogene TRBV3-2) to TRBJ1-6; no definite D call. The CDR3 is 16 amino acids. Germline V gene lookup returns CDR1 LGHDT and CDR2 YNNKEL (reference sequence). The V end lost 2 bases, the J end lost 3 bases, and 11 bases lay between the germline ends. This CDR3 reads CASSQPSRGYNSPLHF. CDR3 nucleotides: TGTGCCAGCAGCCAACCCTCACGGGGCTATAATTCACCCCTCCACTTT.

V usage is TRBV18 and J usage is TRBJ1-1, with 9 positions matching TRBD1. Germline lookup yields CDR1 KGHSH and CDR2 LQKENI. J was trimmed by 6 bases and V by 2 bases; bases with no gene match: 13. The CDR3 covers 17 residues. As DNA, the CDR3 is TGTGCCAGCTCACCAACTGTCCCTTCACAGGGGGCCCCTGAAGCTTTCTTT. Amino acid sequence: CASSPTVPSQGAPEAFF.

The CDR3, as DNA: TGCGCCAGCAGCGCCGGCTCTGGGACTAGCCCGGGGGTAGATACGCAGTATTTT. It specifies CASSAGSGTSPGVDTQYF. The chain couples TRBV5-1 to TRBJ2-3; 9 bases agree with TRBD2. After removal of 4 bases from V and 5 bases from J, the junction contained 17 bases not matched to a gene. The germline CDR1 and CDR2 sequences are SGHRS and YFSETQ. The CDR3 consists of 18 residues. Full variable domain (outside the CDR3, taken from reference TRBV5-1 and TRBJ2-3): KAGVTQTPRYLIKTRGQQVTLSCSPISGHRSVSWYQQTPGQGLQFLFEYFSETQRNKGNFPGRFSGRQFSNSRSEMNVSTLELGDSALYLCASSAGSGTSPGVDTQYFGPGTRLTVL.

The rearrangement links TRBV27 to TRBJ1-1, with D possibly TRBD1 on 6 matching bases. CDR1 is MNHEY and CDR2 is SMNVEV in the germline V gene (reference sequence). The length of the CDR3 is 16 residues. Trimming stripped 5 bases from V and 0 bases from J, with 16 bases between. The CDR3 DNA is TGTGCCAGCAGTCCCCGATTAACAGGGCTGAACACTGAAGCTTTCTTT. Its translation is CASSPRLTGLNTEAFF.

The chain recombines TRBV7-2 with TRBJ2-7; 10 bases match TRBD2. The V segment lost 4 bases and the J segment 4 bases; nucleotides outside the gene matches: 13. The germline gives CDR1 SGHTA, CDR2 FQGNSA. This CDR3 is 17 amino acids long. In DNA form, the CDR3 reads TGTGCCAGCAGCTATGGGAGCGGGGGGGCGGTAGGGTACGAGCAGTACTTC. It encodes CASSYGSGGAVGYEQYF.

V is TRBV3-1 (or the pseudogene TRBV3-2) and J is TRBJ2-2; 7 nucleotides align to TRBD2. The CDR3 is 15 amino acids. Germline V CDR1 and CDR2: LGHDT, YNNKEL (reference sequence). With 4 bases clipped from V and 6 bases from J, the junction kept 8 bases outside the gene matches. The CDR3 nucleotides are TGTGCCAGCAGCCTGAGGGGAGGGAGGTCCGGGGAGCTGTTTTTT. Amino acid sequence: CASSLRGGRSGELFF.

The gene calls are TRBV5-8 and TRBJ2-5, with 10 bases matching TRBD1. The germline V gene has CDR1 SGHTS and CDR2 YDEGEE. J gave up 5 bases and V 0 bases, and 1 base lay outside the gene matches. The CDR3 runs to 14 residues. CDR3 in amino acids: CASSLGTGGETQYF. CDR3 coding DNA: TGTGCCAGCAGCTTGGGGACAGGGGGGGAGACCCAGTACTTC.

V gene TRBV7-3 combines with J gene TRBJ2-5; no definite D call. The V end lost 5 bases, the J end lost 0 bases, and 13 bases lay between the germline ends. Per germline, CDR1 SGHTA and CDR2 FQGTGA. This CDR3 spans 15 amino acids. This chain's CDR3 is CASSPGTLYQETQYF. In DNA, the CDR3 is TGTGCCAGCAGCCCAGGCACCCTGTACCAAGAGACCCAGTACTTC.

The chain couples TRBV3-1 (or the pseudogene TRBV3-2) to TRBJ1-1; the D gene is possibly TRBD1 (6 bases). The V end lost 11 bases, the J end lost 5 bases, and 18 bases lay between the germline ends. The CDR3 is 13 amino acids. Germline CDR1 and CDR2: LGHDT and YNNKEL (reference sequence). The CDR3 loop is CAAKGVSTTEAFF. CDR3 sequence (DNA): TGTGCCGCTAAGGGGGTTAGTACGACTGAAGCTTTCTTT.

Written as DNA, the CDR3 is TGTGCCAGCAGTTCGACAGATACGCAGTATTTT. Translation: CASSSTDTQYF. This chain links TRBV6-2 or TRBV6-3 with TRBJ2-3; D gene ambiguous. The germline V gene encodes CDR1 MNHEY and CDR2 SVGEGT. Between the trimmed V and J ends, which lost 4 bases and 3 bases, there was a span of 2 bases. This CDR3 is 11 amino acids long.

V usage is TRBV6-5 and J usage is TRBJ1-1; D is perhaps TRBD1 (6 bases). Germline CDR1 reads MNHEY; CDR2 reads SVGAGI. The CDR3 is 14 amino acids. Trimming took off 5 bases at V and 0 bases at J, with 10 bases between the two ends. CDR3 in amino acids: CASSHRTVNTEAFF. The CDR3 coding sequence is TGTGCCAGCAGTCACCGGACAGTGAACACTGAAGCTTTCTTT.

This clone has just one count. The rearrangement joins TRBV20-1 to TRBJ2-6; 8 bases map to TRBD1. Germline V gene lookup returns CDR1 DFQATT and CDR2 SNEGSKA (reference sequence). The V segment lost 3 bases and the J segment 2 bases; nucleotides outside the gene matches: 12. This CDR3 contains 18 residues. The CDR3 sequence: CSASKPQGAFAGANVLTF. CDR3 coding DNA: TGCAGTGCTAGTAAACCGCAGGGGGCCTTCGCTGGGGCCAACGTCCTGACTTTC.

This chain links TRBV5-1 with TRBJ2-5, with D perhaps matching TRBD2 (6 bases). Germline loops: CDR1 SGHRS, CDR2 YFSETQ. Trimming removed 6 bases at V and 0 bases at J, with 15 bases between. CDR3 length equals 15 residues. This chain's CDR3 is CASNSGLMYQETQYF. Here the CDR3 DNA reads TGCGCCAGCAACTCGGGACTCATGTACCAAGAGACCCAGTACTTC.

This sequence joins TRBV19 and TRBJ1-2; 8 nucleotides agree with TRBD1. Trimming cost V 4 bases and J 2 bases; bases outside gene matches: 9. Per germline, CDR1 LNHDA and CDR2 SQIVND (reference sequence). This CDR3 has 16 amino acids. CDR3 nucleotide sequence: TGTGCCAGTAGTACCAACGGACAGGGACCCAACTATGGCTACACCTTC. Translated, it gives CASSTNGQGPNYGYTF.

The chain combines TRBV30 with TRBJ1-1; D is possibly TRBD1 (5 bases). V lost 4 bases and J lost 0, with 21 bases in between. The CDR3 contains 17 residues. The germline CDR1 and CDR2 sequences are GTSNPN and SVGIG (reference sequence). The CDR3 loop reads CAWTLSGGRGMNTEAFF. CDR3 DNA sequence: TGTGCCTGGACCCTTTCCGGGGGTAGAGGGATGAACACTGAAGCTTTCTTT.

The V gene is TRBV20-1, the J gene TRBJ1-2; D ambiguous. This CDR3 has 11 amino acids. CDR1 and CDR2 from the germline V gene are DFQATT and SNEGSKA (reference sequence). The DNA for the CDR3 is TGCAGCGATCAGGTAGTGAGAGGCTACACCTTC. This codes for CSDQVVRGYTF.

The chain has TRBV15 and TRBJ2-7; maybe TRBD2 (5 bases). Germline V gene lookup returns CDR1 LNHNV and CDR2 YYDKDF (reference sequence). V gave up 0 bases and J gave up 6 bases, with 15 bases separating them. The CDR3 is made up of 15 amino acids. The CDR3 DNA follows: TGTGCCACCAGCAGAGATGGGTCGGGGTCCCGCGAGCAGTACTTC. Its translation: CATSRDGSGSREQYF.

This clone was detected once. The chain links TRBV25-1 to TRBJ1-3; TRBD1 agrees at 9 bases. Germline V gene lookup returns CDR1 MGHDK and CDR2 SYGVNS. This CDR3 has 14 amino acids. The V segment lost 6 bases and the J segment 2 bases; nucleotides outside the gene matches: 2. CDR3 residues: CASRTGGTGNTIYF. CDR3 coding DNA: TGTGCCAGCAGGACAGGGGGAACTGGAAACACCATATATTTT.

The chain recombines TRBV2 with TRBJ1-3; D unresolved. Germline loops: CDR1 SNHLY, CDR2 FYNNEI. Trimming stripped 6 bases from V and 0 bases from J, with 15 bases between. The CDR3 covers 16 residues. The DNA of the CDR3 is TGTGCCAGCAGCGAACAGATGACAACCTCTGGAAACACCATATATTTT. Translation gives CASSEQMTTSGNTIYF.

The chain is built from TRBV28 and TRBJ1-5; 9 nucleotides line up with TRBD1. The CDR3 covers 14 residues. Germline CDR1 and CDR2: MDHEN and SYDVKM. V shed 10 bases, J shed 2 bases, and the junction held 6 bases outside the gene matches. CDR3 residues: CAIWDRAGNQPQHF. For the CDR3, the DNA is TGTGCCATCTGGGACAGGGCTGGCAATCAGCCCCAGCATTTT.

The chain recombines TRBV28 with TRBJ2-2; 11 nucleotides match TRBD2. With 6 bases clipped from V and 7 bases from J, the junction kept 7 bases outside the gene matches. Germline lookup yields CDR1 MDHEN and CDR2 SYDVKM. CDR3 size: 15 residues. The CDR3 DNA reads TGTGCCAGCAGCCATACTAGCGGGAGCTTCGGGGAGCTGTTTTTT. Its translation is CASSHTSGSFGELFF.

The chain is built from TRBV27 and TRBJ2-7, with TRBD1 matching over 8 bases. The CDR3 consists of 16 residues. The trim removed 5 bases at V and 2 bases at J, leaving 11 bases unmatched. Per germline, CDR1 MNHEY and CDR2 SMNVEV (reference sequence). This CDR3 reads CASSPQQGVVTYEQYF. The DNA for the CDR3 is TGTGCCAGCAGTCCCCAACAGGGGGTAGTGACCTACGAGCAGTACTTC.

V usage is TRBV30 and J usage is TRBJ1-1; D gene ambiguous. The V end was cut by 0 bases, the J end by 1 base, with 9 bases between. Germline CDR1 is GTSNPN and CDR2 is SVGIG (reference sequence). CDR3 length equals 14 residues. CDR3 sequence reads: CAWSVANKNTEAFF. CDR3 nucleotides: TGTGCCTGGAGTGTCGCCAACAAGAACACTGAAGCTTTCTTT.

The J gene is TRBJ2-5, the V gene TRBV19; D uncertain. Germline V gene data show CDR1 as LNHDA and CDR2 as SQIVND (reference sequence). V lost 2 bases, J lost 4 bases, and 8 bases lay in between. The CDR3 is made up of 13 amino acids. The CDR3 loop is CASSITGLETQYF. The CDR3 DNA follows: TGTGCCAGTAGTATAACGGGTTTAGAGACCCAGTACTTC. Full variable domain (remainder filled in from reference TRBV19 and TRBJ2-5): DGGITQSPKYLFRKEGQNVTLSCEQNLNHDAMYWYRQDPGQGLRLIYYSQIVNDFQKGDIAEGYSVSREKKESFPLTVTSAQKNPTAFYLCASSITGLETQYFGPGTRLLVL.

The V and J genes are TRBV2 and TRBJ2-1; no reliable D call. The CDR3 loop spans 11 amino acids. V lost 1 base to trimming and J lost 10 bases, with 5 bases between them. Germline CDR1 is SNHLY and CDR2 is FYNNEI. In DNA form, the CDR3 reads TGTGCCAGCAGTGAAGGTTTAGAGCAGTTCTTC. It specifies CASSEGLEQFF. Based on the CDR3 plus reference TRBV2 and TRBJ2-1, the full variable domain is EPEVTQTPSHQVTQMGQEVILRCVPISNHLYFYWYRQILGQKVEFLVSFYNNEISEKSEIFDDQFSVERPDGSNFTLKIRSTKLEDSAMYFCASSEGLEQFFGPGTRLTVL.